This TCR beta chain comes out of a study of blood T cell repertoires in COVID-19. Background on the study: Acute and convalescent COVID-19 specimens originated in the United States, Italy and Spain. The cDNA or gDNA used as material had been derived from T cells, B-cell-depleted T cells, or PBMCs.

The study recruited people aged roughly 18 to 89 years across about 25 US areas. Within 2 weeks before study entry, exposed participants met a COVID-19 case. CDR1 is MNHEY and CDR2 is SMNVEV in the germline V gene (reference sequence). The V gene end was trimmed by 0 bases and the J gene end by 0 bases; junction bases not matched to a gene: 4. The CDR3 totals 18 residues. Assay: immunoSEQ multiplex PCR; the TCRdb copy retains only in-frame clones and omits some. The sample records roughly 200,000 clones, 75% to 90% being singletons. The J gene is TRBJ1-6, the V gene TRBV27; 8 bases line up with TRBD1. The TCR sequence derives from a woman in her thirties who had been exposed to COVID-19. What was sequenced was PBMCs or T cells enriched from blood (not recorded which). CDR3 nucleotide sequence: TGTGCCAGCAGTTTATCCAGGACAGGGAGCTCCTATAATTCACCCCTCCACTTT. This sequence encodes CASSLSRTGSSYNSPLHF.